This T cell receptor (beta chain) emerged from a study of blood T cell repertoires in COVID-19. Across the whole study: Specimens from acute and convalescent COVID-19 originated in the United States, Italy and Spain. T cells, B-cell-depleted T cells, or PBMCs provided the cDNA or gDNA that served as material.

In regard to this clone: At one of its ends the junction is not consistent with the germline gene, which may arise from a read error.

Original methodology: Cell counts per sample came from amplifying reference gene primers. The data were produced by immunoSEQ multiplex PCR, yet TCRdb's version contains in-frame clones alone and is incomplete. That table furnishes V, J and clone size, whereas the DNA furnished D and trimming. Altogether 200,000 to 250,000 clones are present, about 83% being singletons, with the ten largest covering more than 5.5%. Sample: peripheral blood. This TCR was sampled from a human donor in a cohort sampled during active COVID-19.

As DNA, the CDR3 is TGTGCTAGCAGCACCGACAGGGCGCAAGAGCAGTTCTTC. Translated: CASSTDRAQEQFF. The J gene is TRBJ2-1, the V gene TRBV7-7; TRBD1 matches at 7 bases. Germline assignment: CDR1 SSHAT and CDR2 FNYEAQ (reference sequence). There are 13 residues in the CDR3.